This passage covers 21 T cell receptor beta chains from one sample sequenced in a study of blood T cell repertoires in COVID-19. Some clones are missing from TCRdb's copy, which holds only in-frame ones; the method was immunoSEQ multiplex PCR. The sample contains roughly 49,000 clones, 68% of which appear only once. The sequenced sample was peripheral blood. Source of these receptors: an older woman with acute or convalescent COVID-19.

The chain recombines TRBV4-1 with TRBJ2-7; 12 nucleotides align to TRBD2. With 1 base clipped from V and 1 base from J, the junction kept 17 bases outside the gene matches. The CDR3 is 21 amino acids. Germline CDR1 is MGHRA and CDR2 is YSYEKL. The CDR3 DNA reads TGCGCCAGCAGCCAAGGGGCAGGGGGCTGGCTAGCGGGAGGGTTATCCTACGAGCAGTACTTC. This codes for CASSQGAGGWLAGGLSYEQYF.

As regards this clone: A read error may produce the germline difference seen at one junction end. The chain is built from TRBV5-6 and TRBJ2-6, with 8 bases lining up with TRBD1. There are 14 residues in the CDR3. CDR1 and CDR2 from the germline V gene are SGHDT and YYEEEE. CDR3 amino acids: CASSWGQGANVLTF. Here the CDR3 DNA reads TGTGCCAGCAGCTGGGGGCAGGGGGCTAACGTCCTGACTTTC.

Written as DNA, the CDR3 is TGCGCCAGCAGCTTGGGACAGGGAAATGGGGCCAACGTCCTGACTTTC. This encodes CASSLGQGNGANVLTF. The chain is built from TRBV5-1 and TRBJ2-6; TRBD1 aligns across 7 bases. The CDR3 length is 16 residues. The germline V gene encodes CDR1 SGHRS and CDR2 YFSETQ. V trimming: 0 bases; J trimming: 3 bases; junction bases outside the gene matches: 3.

There are a few counts of this clone. The chain carries TRBV11-2 and TRBJ2-7; tentative D call: TRBD1 (6 bases). Trimming removed 6 bases at V and 4 bases at J, with 16 bases between. CDR1 is SGHAT and CDR2 is FQNNGV in the germline V gene. The CDR3 covers 14 residues. The CDR3 is CASSLLVGGYEQYF. CDR3 DNA sequence: TGTGCCAGCAGTTTGTTGGTAGGGGGTTACGAGCAGTACTTC.

This clone was picked up a small number of times. The rearrangement links TRBV19 to TRBJ1-2; TRBD1 agrees at 10 bases. The V and J ends lost 6 bases and 5 bases, in that order; junction bases with no gene match: 12. The germline gives CDR1 LNHDA, CDR2 SQIVND (reference sequence). The CDR3 length is 16 residues. DNA for the CDR3: TGTGCCAGTAGCGTCCAAGCGGACAGGGGGGGTTATGGCTACACCTTC. Protein sequence: CASSVQADRGGYGYTF.

To note about this clone: Relative to the germline gene, one junction end is altered; a read error may explain this. The gene calls are TRBV6-1 and TRBJ2-7, with 9 bases matching TRBD1. The CDR3 has 11 amino acids. Germline CDR1 and CDR2: MNHNS and SASEGT. As DNA, the CDR3 is TGTGCCAGCAGTGAGGGACAGGGTAGGAACTTC. Translating gives CASSEGQGRNF.

This sequence joins TRBV27 and TRBJ2-3; the D gene is possibly TRBD1 (5 bases). The CDR3 has 14 residues. Trimming stripped 1 base from V and 7 bases from J, with 12 bases between. Germline CDR1 is MNHEY and CDR2 is SMNVEV (reference sequence). CDR3 nucleotides: TGTGCCAGCAGTTTATTATCCAGGGATTATACGCAGTATTTT. Residues: CASSLLSRDYTQYF.

V usage is TRBV30 and J usage is TRBJ1-6; TRBD1 agrees at 7 bases. The germline V gene has CDR1 GTSNPN and CDR2 SVGIG (reference sequence). The CDR3 has 13 residues. Losses at the gene ends were 3 bases for V and 10 bases for J; bases not matched to a gene: 6. This CDR3 reads CAWRMTGMSPLHF. The CDR3, as DNA: TGTGCCTGGAGGATGACAGGGATGTCACCCCTCCACTTT.

The chain uses TRBV5-1 and TRBJ2-4, with 9 nucleotides matching TRBD1. Losses at the gene ends were 3 bases for V and 5 bases for J; bases not matched to a gene: 6. The CDR3 is 15 amino acids. Germline values: CDR1 SGHRS, CDR2 YFSETQ. The CDR3 DNA sequence: TGCGCCAGCAGCTCCTGGGGACAGGGACAAAACATTCAGTACTTC. Residues: CASSSWGQGQNIQYF. Full variable domain (remainder filled in from reference TRBV5-1 and TRBJ2-4): KAGVTQTPRYLIKTRGQQVTLSCSPISGHRSVSWYQQTPGQGLQFLFEYFSETQRNKGNFPGRFSGRQFSNSRSEMNVSTLELGDSALYLCASSSWGQGQNIQYFGAGTRLSVL.

The V call is TRBV4-1, the J call TRBJ2-5, with 8 bases identical to TRBD1. CDR3 size: 15 residues. In germline, CDR1 is MGHRA, CDR2 YSYEKL. With V trimmed by 3 bases and J by 7 bases, 10 bases remained unmatched. The CDR3 DNA sequence: TGCGCCAGCAGCCAGGGTCAGGGGGCGCAACGGACCCAGTACTTC. Amino acids: CASSQGQGAQRTQYF.

This clone was counted only a few times. The rearrangement joins TRBV12-3 or TRBV12-4 to TRBJ1-1; D is ambiguous. This CDR3 comprises 11 residues. Trimming cost V 3 bases and J 7 bases, with 6 bases left between them. CDR3 nucleotides: TGTGCCAGCAGTTTGCGGGGTGAAGCTTTCTTT. It codes for CASSLRGEAFF.

This chain uses TRBV6-1 with TRBJ2-1, with D unclear. Germline V gene lookup returns CDR1 MNHNS and CDR2 SASEGT. Trimming left V 0 bases short and J 4 bases short, with 10 bases between. This CDR3 is 15 amino acids long. CDR3 loop: CASSEANTKYNEQFF. Here the CDR3 DNA reads TGTGCCAGCAGTGAAGCGAACACTAAATACAATGAGCAGTTCTTC.

The chain recombines TRBV4-1 with TRBJ2-3, with D uncertain. Germline V gene lookup returns CDR1 MGHRA and CDR2 YSYEKL. V was trimmed by 0 bases and J by 0 bases, leaving 13 bases between them. This CDR3 spans 17 amino acids. DNA of the CDR3: TGCGCCAGCAGCCAAGATAGAAAGAACCCTAGCACAGATACGCAGTATTTT. This encodes CASSQDRKNPSTDTQYF.

The gene calls are TRBV6-6 and TRBJ2-7; 10 nucleotides align to TRBD1. The CDR3 runs to 16 residues. With 2 bases clipped from V and 3 bases from J, the junction kept 7 bases outside the gene matches. CDR1 MNHNY and CDR2 SVGAGI come from the germline V gene (reference sequence). CDR3 region: CASSYPLGQGSYEQYF. The DNA for the CDR3 is TGTGCCAGCAGTTACCCCCTGGGACAGGGGAGCTACGAGCAGTACTTC.

This clone was detected only a few times. The chain has TRBV7-3 and TRBJ2-1; weak D call: TRBD2 (5 bases). Germline loops: CDR1 SGHTA, CDR2 FQGTGA. V lost 7 bases to trimming and J lost 0 bases, with 19 bases between them. The CDR3 totals 17 residues. DNA of the CDR3: TGTGCCAGCACCTCGCGGGTCGAGGGCAGCTCCTACAATGAGCAGTTCTTC. Encoded protein: CASTSRVEGSSYNEQFF.

This chain uses TRBV5-5 with TRBJ2-7, with 9 bases that match TRBD1. V was clipped by 4 bases and J by 5 bases; unmatched bases: 7. CDR3 size: 14 residues. Per the germline V gene, CDR1 is SGHKS and CDR2 is YYEKEE (reference sequence). DNA of the CDR3: TGTGCCAGCAGCAGGGGACAGGGTAGGGACGAGCAGTACTTC. Amino acid sequence: CASSRGQGRDEQYF.

J is TRBJ2-7 and V is TRBV5-4, with TRBD1 matching 11 bases. Germline CDR1 is SGHNT and CDR2 is YYREEE (reference sequence). The CDR3 covers 14 residues. V shed 5 bases and J 3 bases; nucleotides not matched to a gene: 4. This CDR3 reads CASSTGTGGYEQYF. The CDR3 DNA reads TGTGCCAGCAGTACCGGGACAGGGGGCTACGAGCAGTACTTC.

The V call is TRBV6-5, the J call TRBJ1-5; a weak D match, TRBD1 (6 bases). V lost 5 bases, J lost 2 bases, and 10 bases lay in between. Germline V gives CDR1 MNHEY, CDR2 SVGAGI. The CDR3 is 14 amino acids. The DNA of the CDR3 is TGTGCCAGCAGTCTCGCAGGGGGCAATCAGCCCCAGCATTTT. It is translated as CASSLAGGNQPQHF.

This chain links TRBV6-1 with TRBJ1-5; the D is unclear. This CDR3 region has 11 residues. V dropped 6 bases and J dropped 11 bases, with 11 bases sitting between them. Germline V gene sequence: CDR1 MNHNS, CDR2 SASEGT. CDR3 DNA: TGTGCCAGCAGCCGGAGCCTGTCCCAGCATTTT. It translates to CASSRSLSQHF.

V usage is TRBV25-1 and J usage is TRBJ2-7, with D possibly matching TRBD1 (6 bases). Germline lookup yields CDR1 MGHDK and CDR2 SYGVNS. Trimming pared 3 bases from V and 6 bases from J, leaving 15 bases between. The CDR3 consists of 14 residues. CDR3 sequence: CASSEPGQGTEQYF. CDR3 sequence (DNA): TGTGCCAGCAGTGAGCCGGGGCAGGGGACCGAGCAGTACTTC.

The rearrangement links TRBV5-1 to TRBJ2-1, with D possibly TRBD2 on 5 matching bases. CDR1 SGHRS and CDR2 YFSETQ come from the germline V gene. V was pared by 4 bases and J by 10 bases, with 18 bases between. The CDR3 is made up of 14 amino acids. CDR3: CASSTGELASEQFF. The CDR3 DNA is TGCGCCAGCAGCACCGGTGAGCTAGCAAGCGAGCAGTTCTTC. Looking up the rest from reference TRBV5-1 and TRBJ2-1 gives the full variable domain: KAGVTQTPRYLIKTRGQQVTLSCSPISGHRSVSWYQQTPGQGLQFLFEYFSETQRNKGNFPGRFSGRQFSNSRSEMNVSTLELGDSALYLCASSTGELASEQFFGPGTRLTVL.